This T cell receptor beta chain emerged from a study of OX40 agonist ivuxolimab in advanced cancers. For the study at large: An agonistic human IgG2 monoclonal antibody against OX40 (CD134) was given.

Note on this clone: Its antigen is currently unknown.

Per the germline V gene, CDR1 is MNHEY and CDR2 is SVGAGI. V gave up 2 bases and J gave up 8 bases; unmatched junction bases: 11. The CDR3 spans 16 residues. Baseline, cycle 4 day 1, and cycle 7 day 1 were the blood sampling points. Study conclusions and caveats: On average, a greater number of expanded clones characterised CD8+ T cells relative to CD4+.

Produced via immunoSEQ multiplex PCR; TCRdb's table is partial and in-frame only. In the table there are approximately 76,000 clones, roughly 86% of which are singletons. The receptor was derived from an adult with an advanced solid tumor such as melanoma, head and neck, liver or kidney cancer. This chain joins TRBV6-5 and TRBJ2-1, with 8 bases that match TRBD2. The material was CD4+ or CD8+ T cells sorted from blood, obtained in a trial of the OX40 agonist ivuxolimab. CDR3 sequence: CASSYEPAGGVDEQFF. CDR3 coding DNA: TGTGCCAGCAGTTACGAGCCGGCGGGGGGTGTGGATGAGCAGTTCTTC.